One and the same sample provided the 17 T cell receptor beta chains below, sequenced in a study of beta chain features in type 1 diabetes. Expressed TCRB transcripts were sequenced, since all the RNA that had been isolated was reverse transcribed. Produced via immunoSEQ multiplex PCR; TCRdb's table is partial and in-frame only. Among 100,000 to 150,000 clones, around 8.8% were seen once, and the ten largest hold 0.75%. Their specific antigens are unknown. Points from the study as a whole: Among patients with Type 1 diabetes, TCRB CDR3s were moderately but significantly shorter in every one of the four CD4+ subsets.

Sequencing input: central memory CD4+ T cells from blood. The receptors here all came from a young man with type 1 diabetes.

This clone was seen a few times. The chain's CDR3 is CASSPQVSPLHF. CDR3 coding DNA: TGTGCCAGCAGTCCGCAGGTTTCACCCCTCCACTTT. The chain is built from TRBV6-6 and TRBJ1-6; D remains unclear. V gave up 5 bases and J gave up 9 bases, with 8 bases separating them. The CDR3 consists of 12 residues. Germline V gene data show CDR1 as MNHNY and CDR2 as SVGAGI (reference sequence).

This clone turned up a few times. The chain uses TRBV9 and TRBJ2-3, with D possibly matching TRBD2 (6 bases). Trimming left V 6 bases short and J 3 bases short, with 14 bases between. This CDR3 region has 14 residues. Germline CDR1 and CDR2: SGDLS and YYNGEE. In DNA, the CDR3 is TGTGCCAGCACCGCCGACCGGGGGACAGATACGCAGTATTTT. This codes for CASTADRGTDTQYF. The full variable domain, rest sourced from reference TRBV9 and TRBJ2-3, is DSGVTQTPKHLITATGQRVTLRCSPRSGDLSVYWYQQSLDQGLQFLIQYYNGEERAKGNILERFSAQQFPDLHSELNLSSLELGDSALYFCASTADRGTDTQYFGPGTRLTVL.

This clone was found a few times. This chain connects TRBV15 to TRBJ2-7; 7 bases fit TRBD2. Trimming cost V 0 bases and J 2 bases; bases outside gene matches: 1. Germline loops: CDR1 LNHNV, CDR2 YYDKDF (reference sequence). The CDR3 contains 14 residues. The chain's CDR3 is CATSRERGTYEQYF. The CDR3 nucleotides are TGTGCCACCAGCAGAGAGCGGGGGACCTACGAGCAGTACTTC. Based on the CDR3 plus reference TRBV15 and TRBJ2-7, the full variable domain is DAMVIQNPRYQVTQFGKPVTLSCSQTLNHNVMYWYQQKSSQAPKLLFHYYDKDFNNEADTPDNFQSRRPNTSFCFLDIRSPGLGDTAMYLCATSRERGTYEQYFGPGTRLTVT.

The chain joins TRBV5-4 to TRBJ1-5, with a weak D call TRBD1 (6 bases). Germline CDR1 and CDR2: SGHNT and YYREEE (reference sequence). This CDR3 comprises 14 residues. V was shortened by 2 bases and J by 6 bases, with 12 bases between the two germline ends. CDR3 loop: CASSLSGAGQPQHF. The CDR3 coding sequence is TGTGCCAGCAGCTTATCAGGGGCGGGTCAGCCCCAGCATTTT.

The V call is TRBV20-1, the J call TRBJ1-1; D is perhaps TRBD1 (5 bases). CDR1 and CDR2 from the germline V gene are DFQATT and SNEGSKA (reference sequence). V gave up 7 bases and J gave up 6 bases, with 9 bases separating them. The CDR3 consists of 10 residues. DNA for the CDR3: TGCAGTGTTGCGACAGCTGAAGCTTTCTTT. As protein: CSVATAEAFF.

This chain connects TRBV9 to TRBJ1-3; D is undetermined. This CDR3 has 15 amino acids. V dropped 3 bases and J dropped 0 bases, with 10 bases sitting between them. The V gene's germline CDR1 is SGDLS and CDR2 YYNGEE. This chain's CDR3 is CASSADMASGNTIYF. The DNA for the CDR3 is TGTGCCAGCAGCGCCGACATGGCCTCTGGAAACACCATATATTTT.

This chain connects TRBV5-1 to TRBJ1-2; no clear D gene. The CDR3 contains 14 residues. Germline CDR1 SGHRS, CDR2 YFSETQ. Trimming took 2 bases from V and 0 from J, leaving 8 bases between them. The CDR3 sequence: CASSLTAANYGYTF. The CDR3 DNA follows: TGCGCCAGCAGCTTAACAGCAGCTAACTATGGCTACACCTTC.

This clone occurred a few times. Other DNA sequences in the sample encode the same CDR3. The chain recombines TRBV30 with TRBJ1-5; D is unclear. The V end lost 0 bases, the J end lost 7 bases, and 10 bases lay between the germline ends. In germline, CDR1 is GTSNPN, CDR2 SVGIG (reference sequence). This CDR3 region has 13 residues. CDR3 bases: TGTGCCTGGAGTGTGAGGGAGGACCAGCCCCAGCATTTT. This encodes CAWSVREDQPQHF.

This clone was seen a few times. V usage is TRBV2 and J usage is TRBJ1-6; a possible D gene is TRBD1 (5 bases). The CDR3 is 13 amino acids. Germline assignment: CDR1 SNHLY and CDR2 FYNNEI. V was trimmed by 5 bases and J by 6 bases, leaving 8 bases between them. In nucleotides, the CDR3 is TGTGCCAGCAGTATTCAGGGTAATTCACCCCTCCACTTT. This codes for CASSIQGNSPLHF.

This clone was picked up a small number of times. CDR3 DNA: TGTGCCAGCAGTGAATATGGACAGGGCGCGGCTTTCTTT. Translated, it gives CASSEYGQGAAFF. The V call is TRBV25-1, the J call TRBJ1-1; TRBD1 agrees at 8 bases. Germline lookup yields CDR1 MGHDK and CDR2 SYGVNS. The CDR3 is 13 amino acids. Trimming at V came to 0 bases and at J to 11 bases, leaving 5 bases not matched to a gene.

The chain carries TRBV7-3 and TRBJ2-7, with TRBD2 identical over 10 bases. The CDR3 length is 15 residues. Germline V gives CDR1 SGHTA, CDR2 FQGTGA. V dropped 5 bases and J dropped 4; count of bases not matched to a gene: 8. The CDR3 protein is CASSRSGGAQYEQYF. CDR3 nucleotides: TGTGCCAGCAGCCGAAGCGGGGGGGCCCAGTACGAGCAGTACTTC.

The chain carries TRBV5-1 and TRBJ2-1; D unclear. Germline values: CDR1 SGHRS, CDR2 YFSETQ. V shed 1 base and J shed 5 bases, with 10 bases lying between them. The CDR3 consists of 14 residues. This chain's CDR3 is CASSLSRNNNEQFF. The CDR3 DNA is TGCGCCAGCAGCTTGTCCAGGAATAACAATGAGCAGTTCTTC.

This clone came up a few times. The chain couples TRBV7-9 to TRBJ1-1; TRBD1 is a possible D gene (5 bases). The V end lost 5 bases, the J end lost 8 bases, and 15 bases lay between the germline ends. The CDR3 totals 13 residues. Looked up from germline, CDR1 is SEHNR and CDR2 is FQNEAQ (reference sequence). The CDR3 coding sequence is TGTGCCAGCAGCCTTTACCAGGGAGGGGAAGCTTTCTTT. Translating it yields CASSLYQGGEAFF. Full variable domain (missing parts from reference TRBV7-9 and TRBJ1-1): DTGVSQNPRHKITKRGQNVTFRCDPISEHNRLYWYRQTLGQGPEFLTYFQNEAQLEKSRLLSDRFSAERPKGSFSTLEIQRTEQGDSAMYLCASSLYQGGEAFFGQGTRLTVV.

This clone was detected a few times. The rearrangement uses TRBV5-1 and TRBJ2-1, with 7 bases aligning to TRBD1. The germline V gene encodes CDR1 SGHRS and CDR2 YFSETQ. Trimming cost V 2 bases and J 5 bases; bases outside gene matches: 4. The CDR3 runs to 14 residues. The CDR3 region is CASSFLTGDNEQFF. The CDR3 bases are TGCGCCAGCAGCTTCTTAACAGGGGACAATGAGCAGTTCTTC.

This clone turned up a few times. The chain employs TRBV7-3 and TRBJ2-2; TRBD1 aligns across 7 bases. This CDR3 is 14 amino acids long. The germline V gene encodes CDR1 SGHTA and CDR2 FQGTGA. The junction had 1 base not matched to a gene; V was cut back by 3 bases and J by 3 bases. CDR3 nucleotides: TGTGCCAGCAGCTTTACAGGGGACACCGGGGAGCTGTTTTTT. It encodes CASSFTGDTGELFF.

This clone was picked up a small number of times. This chain joins TRBV7-9 and TRBJ2-7; tentative D call: TRBD2 (6 bases). The CDR3 runs 11 residues. CDR1 SEHNR and CDR2 FQNEAQ come from the germline V gene (reference sequence). V dropped 5 bases and J dropped 5 bases, with 7 bases sitting between them. The CDR3 region is CASSPGDEQYF. The CDR3 nucleotides are TGTGCCAGCAGCCCGGGGGACGAGCAGTACTTC.

This clone was counted many times. V and J are TRBV18 and TRBJ2-6; no reliable D call. Germline V gene data show CDR1 as KGHSH and CDR2 as LQKENI. V was shortened by 4 bases and J by 1 base, with 8 bases between the two germline ends. The CDR3 extends over 15 amino acids. As DNA, the CDR3 is TGTGCCAGCTCACTGGGCCGTTCTGGGGCCAACGTCCTGACTTTC. It yields the protein CASSLGRSGANVLTF.